The source of this T cell receptor (beta chain) is a study of PD-L1 blockade in urothelial cancer (dated by TCRdb to about 2017). With respect to the entire study: Therapy was started at some point between 2014 and 2016 for all patients, and atezolizumab 1,200 mg was administered intravenously every 3 weeks. About 90% of the roughly 30 patients were males with bladder-origin urothelial cancer, and about 65% of the 29 reported a prior smoking history. Patients had an ECOG performance status of 0 or 1 and had received between 0 and 3 prior chemotherapy regimens. Blood samples were analyzed at 3 weeks after treatment start (second dose) and at 6 weeks after treatment start. Blood samples yielded a median of around 140,000 T cells and around 80,000 unique TCRs, with median clonality about 0.08. The study was an exploratory multi-omic analysis of somatic, immune and clinical correlates of response to PD-L1 blockade with atezolizumab in urothelial cancer. Pretreatment tumor samples, along with matched peripheral blood serially collected before and after atezolizumab treatment, were subjected to TCR sequencing. Durable clinical benefit was defined as a progression-free survival longer than 6 months, and TCR features were additionally tested against progression-free survival and overall survival. In the same patients who had TCR sequencing, pretreatment tumors also underwent whole exome sequencing and RNA sequencing. Durable clinical benefit was achieved by nine patients but not by the remaining 20. Twenty-nine patients had pretreatment blood TCR-seq, around 25 had at least one posttreatment blood collection, and around 25 had tumor TCR-seq. Beyond this particular receptor, the publication reports: Patients with durable benefit showed greater expansion of tumor-associated TCR clones in peripheral blood 3 weeks after starting treatment (n of about 20, p = 0.022). A pretreatment peripheral blood TCR clonality below the median was linked to improved progression-free and overall survival. Small sample size (n of about 29) and many exploratory analyses mean the results are intended to be hypothesis-generating.

Concerning this clone itself: No antigen is known for it. Base quality data are lacking; no much larger clone is found one base away.

Synthetic TCR analog templates were spiked into each PCR to estimate absolute template abundance from read counts. The immunoSEQ assay was used to amplify TCRbeta CDR3 regions from genomic DNA with bias-controlled V and J gene primers. Rearranged TCRbeta segments were sequenced at approximately 20X coverage. The source study handled its data this way. Clustering was used to correct sequencing errors, and CDR3s were annotated against IMGT so that V, D and J genes could be assigned. Only productive TCRbeta rearrangements were used in downstream analyses, excluding out-of-frame or stop-codon sequences. Clonality was calculated as one minus the Shannon entropy normalized by the log of the number of unique productive sequences. Clones differing between time points or between blood and tumor were identified using Fisher's exact test with Benjamini-Hochberg correction, with an adjusted p below 0.01 applied as the threshold. Held by TCRdb, this immuneACCESS table contains in-frame sequences only and omits some clones. Under half of the omission traces to an unresolved V gene where checked; the cause of the rest is unknown. From that table come the V and J calls and clone size; the DNA was used to work out D and trimming. The sample profile shows 70,000 to 85,000 clones; about nine tenths of them were found once. The leading ten clones occupy 3.5% to 5.5% of the sample.

Reading the label with the study, this specimen's time point is: pretreatment peripheral blood. A cohort of roughly 30 patients with locally advanced or metastatic urothelial carcinoma, treated at Memorial Sloan Kettering on a trial protocol, was included. Peripheral blood mononuclear cells were collected pretreatment and during treatment, with between 1 and 8 total time points per patient. The Qiagen DNeasy Blood extraction kit was used to purify genomic DNA from total PBMCs and tumor samples. PBMCs were collected pretreatment and during treatment, and were isolated and stored as previously described. The sequences come from PBMCs, collected around atezolizumab (anti-PD-L1) treatment. The clonotype originates from a man in his 70s with urothelial cancer.

The CDR3 region: CASSPSLAGGADTQYF. The nucleotide sequence is TGCGCCAGCAGCCCCTCTCTAGCGGGAGGGGCAGATACGCAGTATTTT. Recombination joined TRBV5-1 with TRBJ2-3; 12 bases in the junction line up with TRBD2. Ends trimmed: V by 4 bases, J by 4 bases; bases unmatched to a gene: 7. The germline V gene yields SGHRS for CDR1 and YFSETQ for CDR2. The CDR3 numbers 16 residues from cysteine through phenylalanine. The kept DNA is CDR3 alone, 48 bases in frame from the first base.